A single TCR beta chain is shown here with its context. The sample comes from a study of blood T cell repertoires in COVID-19. The wider study: Samples taken during acute and convalescent COVID-19 were collected in the United States, Italy and Spain.

The CDR3 contains 15 residues. Germline lookup yields CDR1 SEHNR and CDR2 FQNEAQ (reference sequence). With 4 bases clipped from V and 7 bases from J, the junction kept 6 bases outside the gene matches. Original processing notes: Researchers report that nucleated cell counts were estimated from reference gene primer amplification. Generated by immunoSEQ multiplex PCR, the TCRdb table keeps only in-frame clones and is missing some. The V and J calls and clone size come from that table; D and trimming were worked out from the DNA. The sample has about 220,000 clones; 80% to 85% are singletons. Enrolled during active infection, Seattle patients were then followed longitudinally.

This chain connects TRBV7-9 to TRBJ1-4; 10 bases agree with TRBD1. Sequencing was carried out using peripheral blood. This clonotype was sampled from a woman in her 70s with COVID-19, enrolled during active disease. The CDR3 loop is CASSYPGQGSEKLFF. In DNA, the CDR3 is TGTGCCAGCAGCTATCCGGGACAGGGGAGTGAAAAACTGTTTTTT.